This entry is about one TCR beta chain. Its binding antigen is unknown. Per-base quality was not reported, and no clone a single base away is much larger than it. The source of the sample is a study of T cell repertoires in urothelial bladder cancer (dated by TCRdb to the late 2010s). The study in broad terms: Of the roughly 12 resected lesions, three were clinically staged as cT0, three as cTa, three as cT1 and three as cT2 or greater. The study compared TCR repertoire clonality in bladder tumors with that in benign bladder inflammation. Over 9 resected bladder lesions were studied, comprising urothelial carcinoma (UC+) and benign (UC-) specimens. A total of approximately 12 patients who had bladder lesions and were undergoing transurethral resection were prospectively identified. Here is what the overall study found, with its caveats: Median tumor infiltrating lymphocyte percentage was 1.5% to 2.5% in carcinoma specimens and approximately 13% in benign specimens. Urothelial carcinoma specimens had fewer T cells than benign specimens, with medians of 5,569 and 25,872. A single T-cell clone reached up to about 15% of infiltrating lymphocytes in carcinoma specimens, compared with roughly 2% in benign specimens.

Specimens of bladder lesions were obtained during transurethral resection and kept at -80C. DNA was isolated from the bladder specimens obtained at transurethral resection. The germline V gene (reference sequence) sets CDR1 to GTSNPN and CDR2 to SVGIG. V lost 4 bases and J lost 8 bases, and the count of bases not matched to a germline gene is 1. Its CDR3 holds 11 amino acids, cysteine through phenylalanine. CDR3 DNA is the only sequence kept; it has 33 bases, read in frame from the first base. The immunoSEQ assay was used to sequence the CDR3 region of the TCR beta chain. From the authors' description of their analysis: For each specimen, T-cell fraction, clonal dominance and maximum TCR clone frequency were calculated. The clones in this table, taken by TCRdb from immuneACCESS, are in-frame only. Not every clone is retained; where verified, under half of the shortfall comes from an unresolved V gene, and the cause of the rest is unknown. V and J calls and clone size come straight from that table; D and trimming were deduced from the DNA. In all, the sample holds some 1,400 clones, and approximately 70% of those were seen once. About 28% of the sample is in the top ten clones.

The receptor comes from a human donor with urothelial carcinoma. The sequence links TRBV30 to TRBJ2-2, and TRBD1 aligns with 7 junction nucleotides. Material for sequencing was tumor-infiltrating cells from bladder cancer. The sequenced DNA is TGTGCCTGGAAGGGGGCAGGGGAGCTGTTTTTT. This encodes CAWKGAGELFF.